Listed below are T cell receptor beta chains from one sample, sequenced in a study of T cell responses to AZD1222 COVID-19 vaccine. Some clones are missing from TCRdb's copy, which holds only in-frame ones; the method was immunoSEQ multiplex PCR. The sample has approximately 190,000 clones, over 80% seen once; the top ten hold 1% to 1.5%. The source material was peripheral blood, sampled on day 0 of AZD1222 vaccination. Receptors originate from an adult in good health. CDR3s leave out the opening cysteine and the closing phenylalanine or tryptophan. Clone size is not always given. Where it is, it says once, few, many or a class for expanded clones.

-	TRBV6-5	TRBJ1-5	ASSLTDGNQPQH
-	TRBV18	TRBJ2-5	ASSPRASEETQY
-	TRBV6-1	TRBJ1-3	ASSEMTASSGNTIY
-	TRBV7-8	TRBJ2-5	ASSERFRGLETQY
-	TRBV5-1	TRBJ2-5	ASSLRQQETQY
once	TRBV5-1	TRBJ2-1	ASSTGTQYNEQF
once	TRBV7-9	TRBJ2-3	ASSLAGTSTDTQY
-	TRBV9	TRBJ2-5	ASGRDQETQY
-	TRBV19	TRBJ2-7	ASSMTDRGLDEQY
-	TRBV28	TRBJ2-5	ASSNTIGGQGRRETQY
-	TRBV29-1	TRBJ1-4	SAGGGTGDEKLF
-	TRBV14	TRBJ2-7	ASSRAYEQY
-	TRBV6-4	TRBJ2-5	ASGSGDSDQETQY
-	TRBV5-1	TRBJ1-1	ASSLKLNTEAF
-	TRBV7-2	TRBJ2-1	ASSPTSGGYNEQF
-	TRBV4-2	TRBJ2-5	ASSQDYSGETQY
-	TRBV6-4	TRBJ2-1	ASSGGQGRQF
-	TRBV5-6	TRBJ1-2	ASSLRGGYGYT
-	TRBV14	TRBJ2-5	ASSLWTSGDKETQY
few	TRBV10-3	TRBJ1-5	ASGQGYYSNQPQH
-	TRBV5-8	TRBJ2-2	ASSLDSNTGELF
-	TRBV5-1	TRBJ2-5	ASSSQGQGETQY
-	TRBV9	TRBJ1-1	ASSPHGGTGTEAF
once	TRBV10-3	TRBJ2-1	AISQEQSSYNEQF
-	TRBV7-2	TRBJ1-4	ASSPRQGANEKLF
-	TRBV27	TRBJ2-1	ASSLPTGKLNEQF
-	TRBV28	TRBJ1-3	ASSLPRAGGNTIY
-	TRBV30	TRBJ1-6	AWSTRRPLSPLH
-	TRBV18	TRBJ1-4	ASSSRGEGEKLF
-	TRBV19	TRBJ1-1	ASSSARGNTEAF
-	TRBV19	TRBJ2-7	ASSMWAGGQGYYEQY
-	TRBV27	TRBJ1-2	ASSSTGQGLYGYT
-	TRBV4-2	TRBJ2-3	ASSQIPGLAGALDTQY
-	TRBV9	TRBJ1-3	ASTRGRGSSGNTIY
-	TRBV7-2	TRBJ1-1	ASSLVRGDTEAF
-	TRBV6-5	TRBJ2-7	ASILSRTVGYEQY
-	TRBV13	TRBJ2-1	ASSLGRVAGGNEQF
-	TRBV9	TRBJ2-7	ASSVAGGIYEQY
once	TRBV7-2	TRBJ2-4	ASSPDGGLAKNIQY
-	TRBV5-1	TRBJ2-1	ASSLEYYNEQF
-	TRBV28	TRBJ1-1	ASSLSGEYTEAF
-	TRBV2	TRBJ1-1	ASRALMEAAEAF
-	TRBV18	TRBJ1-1	ASSPREGIGTGTEAF
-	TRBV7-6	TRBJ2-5	ASSRVQGTQETQY
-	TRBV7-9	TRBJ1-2	ASSPGTGSNYGYT
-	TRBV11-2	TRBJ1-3	ASSPGHLSSGNTIY
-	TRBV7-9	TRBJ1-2	ASSFGTGRGRDGYT
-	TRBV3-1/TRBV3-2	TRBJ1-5	ASSPEGSGNQPQH
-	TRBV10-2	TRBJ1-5	ASSDRENQPQH
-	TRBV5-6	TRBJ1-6	ASSFQGALNSPLH
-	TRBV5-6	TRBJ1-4	ASSLRGQTNEKLF